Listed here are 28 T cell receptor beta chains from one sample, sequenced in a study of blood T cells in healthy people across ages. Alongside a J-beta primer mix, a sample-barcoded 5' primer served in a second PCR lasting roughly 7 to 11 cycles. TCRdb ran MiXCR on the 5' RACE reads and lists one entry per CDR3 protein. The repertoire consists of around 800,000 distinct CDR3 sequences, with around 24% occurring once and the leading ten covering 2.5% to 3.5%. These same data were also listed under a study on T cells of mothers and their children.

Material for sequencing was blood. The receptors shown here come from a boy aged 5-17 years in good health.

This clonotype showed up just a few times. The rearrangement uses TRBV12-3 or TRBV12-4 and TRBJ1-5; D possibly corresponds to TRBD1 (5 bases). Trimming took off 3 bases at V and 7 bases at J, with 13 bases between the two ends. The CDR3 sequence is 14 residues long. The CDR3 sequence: CASSFGRGWQPQHF. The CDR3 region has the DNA TGTGCCAGCAGTTTTGGGAGGGGATGGCAGCCCCAGCATTTT.

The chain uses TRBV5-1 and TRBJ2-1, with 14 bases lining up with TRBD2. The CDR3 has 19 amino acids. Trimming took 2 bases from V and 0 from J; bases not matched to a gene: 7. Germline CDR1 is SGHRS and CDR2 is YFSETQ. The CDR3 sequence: CASSFPGLAGVSSYNEQFF. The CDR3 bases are TGCGCCAGCAGCTTCCCGGGACTAGCGGGGGTGAGCTCCTACAATGAGCAGTTCTTC.

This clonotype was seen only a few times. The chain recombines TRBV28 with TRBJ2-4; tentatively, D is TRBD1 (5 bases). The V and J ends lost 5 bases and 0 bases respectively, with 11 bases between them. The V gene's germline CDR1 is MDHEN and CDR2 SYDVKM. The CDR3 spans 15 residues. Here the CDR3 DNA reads TGTGCCAGCAGTCCGCAGGGCCCAGCCAAAAACATTCAGTACTTC. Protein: CASSPQGPAKNIQYF.

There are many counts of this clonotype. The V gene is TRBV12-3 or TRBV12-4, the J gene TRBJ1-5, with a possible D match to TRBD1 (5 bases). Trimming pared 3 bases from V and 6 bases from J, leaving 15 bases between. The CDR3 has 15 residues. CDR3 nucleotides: TGTGCCAGCAGTTTGCTTTCGGGGGGTGGTCAGCCCCAGCATTTT. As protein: CASSLLSGGGQPQHF.

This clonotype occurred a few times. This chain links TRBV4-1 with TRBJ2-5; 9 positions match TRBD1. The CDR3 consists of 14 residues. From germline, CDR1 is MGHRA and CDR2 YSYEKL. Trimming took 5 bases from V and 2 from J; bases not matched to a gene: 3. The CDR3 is CASSTDRGQETQYF. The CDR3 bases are TGCGCCAGCAGCACGGACAGGGGACAAGAGACCCAGTACTTC.

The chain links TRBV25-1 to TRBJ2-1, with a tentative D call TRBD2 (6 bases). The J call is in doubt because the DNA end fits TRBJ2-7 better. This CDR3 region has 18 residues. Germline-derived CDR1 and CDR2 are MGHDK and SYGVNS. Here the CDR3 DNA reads TGTGCCAGCAGTGAATCCGGACCCGGCGGGGCCTCGGGGTACGAGCAGTACTTC. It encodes CASSESGPGGASGYEQYF.

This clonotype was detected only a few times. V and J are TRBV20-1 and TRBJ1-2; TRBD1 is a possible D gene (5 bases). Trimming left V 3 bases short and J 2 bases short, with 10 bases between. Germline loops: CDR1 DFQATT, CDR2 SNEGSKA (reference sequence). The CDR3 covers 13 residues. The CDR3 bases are TGCAGTGCTAGGGGGACGGGCAACTATGGCTACACCTTC. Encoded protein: CSARGTGNYGYTF.

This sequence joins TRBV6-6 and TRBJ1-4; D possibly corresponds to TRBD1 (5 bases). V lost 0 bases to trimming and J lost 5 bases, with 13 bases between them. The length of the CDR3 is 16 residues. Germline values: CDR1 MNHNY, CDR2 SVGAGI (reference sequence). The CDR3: CASSYSTLTANEKLFF. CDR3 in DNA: TGTGCCAGCAGTTACTCGACGTTGACAGCGAATGAAAAACTGTTTTTT.

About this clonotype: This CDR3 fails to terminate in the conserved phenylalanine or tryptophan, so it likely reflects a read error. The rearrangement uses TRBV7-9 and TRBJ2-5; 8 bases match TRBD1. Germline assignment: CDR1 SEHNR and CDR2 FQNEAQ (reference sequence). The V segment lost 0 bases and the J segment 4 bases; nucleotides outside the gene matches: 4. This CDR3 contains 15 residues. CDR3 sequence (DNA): TGTGCCAGCAGCTTAGCCACAGGGGGTGGAGAGACCCAGTACCTC. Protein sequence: CASSLATGGGETQYL.

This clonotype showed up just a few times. The CDR3 is CASSEQVSGANVLTF. The DNA for the CDR3 is TGTGCCAGCAGTGAGCAGGTCTCTGGGGCCAACGTCCTGACTTTC. The chain carries TRBV27 and TRBJ2-6; D is uncertain. V gave up 5 bases and J gave up 0 bases, with 8 bases separating them. Germline loops: CDR1 MNHEY, CDR2 SMNVEV (reference sequence). The CDR3 spans 15 residues.

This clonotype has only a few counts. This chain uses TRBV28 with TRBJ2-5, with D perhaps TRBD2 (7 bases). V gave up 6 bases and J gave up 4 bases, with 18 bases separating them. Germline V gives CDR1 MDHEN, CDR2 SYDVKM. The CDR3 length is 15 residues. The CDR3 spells CASRSRRGAAETQYF. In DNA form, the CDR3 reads TGTGCCAGCAGATCACGCCGGGGGGCCGCAGAGACCCAGTACTTC.

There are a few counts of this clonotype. This chain's CDR3 is CASSQGAVDYGYTF. Here the CDR3 DNA reads TGTGCCAGCAGCCAGGGGGCTGTCGACTATGGCTACACCTTC. This rearrangement joins TRBV12-3 or TRBV12-4 to TRBJ1-2; 8 bases line up with TRBD1. V was pared by 6 bases and J by 3 bases, with 6 bases of the junction left unmatched. This CDR3 is built from 14 residues.

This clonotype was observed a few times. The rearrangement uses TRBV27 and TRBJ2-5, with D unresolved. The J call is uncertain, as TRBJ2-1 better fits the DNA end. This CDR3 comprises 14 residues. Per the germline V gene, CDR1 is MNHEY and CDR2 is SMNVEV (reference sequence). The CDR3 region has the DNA TGTGCCAGCAGTCCCCCCCCTAGCTACAATGAGCAGTTCTTC. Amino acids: CASSPPPSYNEQFF.

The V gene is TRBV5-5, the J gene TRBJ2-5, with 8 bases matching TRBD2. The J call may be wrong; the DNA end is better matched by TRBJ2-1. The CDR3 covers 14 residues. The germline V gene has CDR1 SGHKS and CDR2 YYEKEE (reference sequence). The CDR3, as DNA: TGTGCCAGCAGCACAACGGGACTAGTCTCCGAACAGTTCTTC. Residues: CASSTTGLVSEQFF.

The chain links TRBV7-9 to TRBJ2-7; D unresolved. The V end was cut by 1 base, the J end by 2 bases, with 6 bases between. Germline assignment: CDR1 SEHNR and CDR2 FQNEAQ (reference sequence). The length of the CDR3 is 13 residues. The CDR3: CASSLVAPYEQYF. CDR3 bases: TGTGCCAGCAGCTTAGTTGCCCCCTACGAGCAGTACTTC.

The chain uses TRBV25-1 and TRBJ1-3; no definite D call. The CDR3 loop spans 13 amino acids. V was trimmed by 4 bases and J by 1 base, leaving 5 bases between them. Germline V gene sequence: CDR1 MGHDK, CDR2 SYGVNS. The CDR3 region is CASSGVSGNTIYF. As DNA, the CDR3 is TGTGCCAGCAGTGGGGTTTCTGGAAACACCATATATTTT. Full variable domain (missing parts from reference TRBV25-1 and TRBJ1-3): EADIYQTPRYLVIGTGKKITLECSQTMGHDKMYWYQQDPGMELHLIHYSYGVNSTEKGDLSSESTVSRIRTEHFPLTLESARPSHTSQYLCASSGVSGNTIYFGEGSWLTVV.

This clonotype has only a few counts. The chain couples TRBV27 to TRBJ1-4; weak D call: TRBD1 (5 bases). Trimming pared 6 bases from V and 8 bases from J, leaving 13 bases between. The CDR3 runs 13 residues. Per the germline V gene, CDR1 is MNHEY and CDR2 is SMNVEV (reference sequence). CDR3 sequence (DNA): TGTGCCAGCAGCCACAGGTTATTCGAAAAACTGTTTTTT. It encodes CASSHRLFEKLFF.

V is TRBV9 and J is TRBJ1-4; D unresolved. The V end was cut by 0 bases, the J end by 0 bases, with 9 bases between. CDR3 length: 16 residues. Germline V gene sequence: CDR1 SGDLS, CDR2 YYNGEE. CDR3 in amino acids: CASSVDQFATNEKLFF. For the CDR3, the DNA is TGTGCCAGCAGCGTAGACCAGTTTGCAACTAATGAAAAACTGTTTTTT.

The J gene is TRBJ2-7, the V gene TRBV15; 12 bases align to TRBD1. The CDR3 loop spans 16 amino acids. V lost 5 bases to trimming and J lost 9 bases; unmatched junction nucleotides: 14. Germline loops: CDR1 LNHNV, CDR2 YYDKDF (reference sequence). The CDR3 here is CATSGGPGTGGKWQYF. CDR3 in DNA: TGTGCCACCAGCGGAGGACCCGGGACAGGGGGCAAGTGGCAGTACTTC.

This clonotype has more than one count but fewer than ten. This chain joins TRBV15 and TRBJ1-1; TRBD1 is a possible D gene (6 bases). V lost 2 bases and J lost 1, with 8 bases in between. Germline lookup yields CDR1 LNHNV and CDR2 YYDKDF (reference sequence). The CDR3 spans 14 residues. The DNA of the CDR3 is TGTGCCACCAGCAGATCACAGGGGAACACTGAAGCTTTCTTT. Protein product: CATSRSQGNTEAFF.

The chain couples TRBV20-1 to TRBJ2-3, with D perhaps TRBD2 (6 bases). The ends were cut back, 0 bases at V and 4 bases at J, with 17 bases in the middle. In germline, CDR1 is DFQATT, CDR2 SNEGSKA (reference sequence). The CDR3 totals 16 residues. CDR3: CSARDDMSREADTQYF. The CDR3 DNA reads TGCAGTGCTAGAGATGACATGTCCAGGGAGGCAGATACGCAGTATTTT.

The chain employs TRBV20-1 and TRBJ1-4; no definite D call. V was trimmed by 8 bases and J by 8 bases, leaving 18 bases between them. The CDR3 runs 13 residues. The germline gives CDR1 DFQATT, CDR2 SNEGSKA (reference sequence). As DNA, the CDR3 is TGCAGTCTTAGGGTGAGCGCGGGAGAAAAACTGTTTTTT. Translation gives CSLRVSAGEKLFF.

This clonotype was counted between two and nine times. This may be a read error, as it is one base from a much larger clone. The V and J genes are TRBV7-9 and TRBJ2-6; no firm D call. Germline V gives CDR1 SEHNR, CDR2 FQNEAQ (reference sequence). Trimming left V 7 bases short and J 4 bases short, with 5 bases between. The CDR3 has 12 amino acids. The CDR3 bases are TGTGCCAGCACCTTCGGGGCCAACGTCCTGACTTTC. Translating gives CASTFGANVLTF. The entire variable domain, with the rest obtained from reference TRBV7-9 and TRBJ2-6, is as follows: DTGVSQNPRHKITKRGQNVTFRCDPISEHNRLYWYRQTLGQGPEFLTYFQNEAQLEKSRLLSDRFSAERPKGSFSTLEIQRTEQGDSAMYLCASTFGANVLTFGAGSRLTVL.

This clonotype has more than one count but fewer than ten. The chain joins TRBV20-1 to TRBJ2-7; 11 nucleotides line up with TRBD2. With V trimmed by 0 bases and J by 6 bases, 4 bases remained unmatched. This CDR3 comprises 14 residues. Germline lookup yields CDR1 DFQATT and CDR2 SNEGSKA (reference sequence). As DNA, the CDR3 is TGCAGTGCTAGAGATAGACTAGCGGGGCCCGAGCAGTACTTC. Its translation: CSARDRLAGPEQYF.

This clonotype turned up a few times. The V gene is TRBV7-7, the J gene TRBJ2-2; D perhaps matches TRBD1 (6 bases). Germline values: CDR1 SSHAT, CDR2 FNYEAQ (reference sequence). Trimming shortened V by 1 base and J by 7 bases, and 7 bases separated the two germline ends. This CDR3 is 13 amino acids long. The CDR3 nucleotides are TGTGCCAGCAGCTTAGAGGGGGTCGGGGAGCTGTTTTTT. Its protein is CASSLEGVGELFF.

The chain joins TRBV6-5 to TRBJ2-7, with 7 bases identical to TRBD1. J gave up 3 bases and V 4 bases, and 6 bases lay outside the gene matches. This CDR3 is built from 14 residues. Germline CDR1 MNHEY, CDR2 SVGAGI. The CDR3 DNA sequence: TGTGCCAGCAGTTGCCGTGACAGGGACTACGAGCAGTACTTC. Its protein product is CASSCRDRDYEQYF.

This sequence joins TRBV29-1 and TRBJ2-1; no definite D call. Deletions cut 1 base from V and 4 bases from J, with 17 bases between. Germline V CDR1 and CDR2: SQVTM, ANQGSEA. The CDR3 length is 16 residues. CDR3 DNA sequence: TGCAGCGTTGAAGCTGACGGCGTGTTGGGGTACAATGAGCAGTTCTTC. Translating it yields CSVEADGVLGYNEQFF.

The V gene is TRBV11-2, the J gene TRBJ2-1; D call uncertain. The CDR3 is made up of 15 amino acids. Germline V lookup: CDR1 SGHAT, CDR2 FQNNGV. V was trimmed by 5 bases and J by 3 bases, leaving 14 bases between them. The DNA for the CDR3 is TGTGCCAGCAGCCCATACACAAACCTCTACAATGAGCAGTTCTTC. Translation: CASSPYTNLYNEQFF.